The source of this TCR beta chain is a study of cytomegalovirus exposure and HLA in healthy donors. Overall study: The roughly 120 million unique TCR beta sequences, from about 190 million T cells, were found by an earlier analysis. Researchers found that less than 90% of 300 to 450 genotyped donors fell within the Caucasian-associated ancestry cluster. Study-wide results and limits: Apparent HLA restriction characterized most CMV-associated TCR beta chains in a later analysis.

With respect to this clone: Its cognate antigen is unknown.

The PCR made use of 60 Vbeta and 13 Jbeta primers. Method: immunoSEQ multiplex PCR; TCRdb's copy keeps in-frame clones and lacks some. The profile shows about 70,000 clones, about 78% of them singletons. The CDR3 covers 15 residues. The chain combines TRBV21-1 with TRBJ2-7; the D segment call TRBD1 is taken from the table without a DNA check. TRBV21-1 is flagged as a pseudogene. Input material: PBMCs. The sequence was collected from a girl aged 5 to 17 in good health and CMV-seropositive. CDR3 residues: CASSKDEDRGYEQYF. CDR3 nucleotide sequence: TGTGCCAGCAGCAAAGATGAGGACAGGGGGTACGAGCAGTACTTC.